One sample yielded the 7 T cell receptor beta chains listed below, sequenced in a study of identifying expanded T cells in peripheral blood. The table came from immunoSEQ multiplex PCR; TCRdb's copy has only in-frame clones and leaves some out. This table has 100,000 or so clones, approximately 90% appearing once. Sample: blood. The receptors were gathered from a person aged 18 to 70 in good health.

This rearrangement joins TRBV30 to TRBJ2-3, with a tentative D call TRBD1 (5 bases). Trimming cost V 5 bases and J 8 bases, with 14 bases left between them. From germline, CDR1 is GTSNPN and CDR2 SVGIG (reference sequence). The CDR3 runs 12 residues. CDR3 amino acids: CAWGAPSGTQYF. In DNA form, the CDR3 reads TGTGCCTGGGGGGCACCGAGTGGTACGCAGTATTTT.

The genes are TRBV6-5 and TRBJ2-7; D tentatively reads TRBD1 or TRBD2 (5 bases each). Germline CDR1 and CDR2: MNHEY and SVGAGI. V lost 6 bases and J lost 0, with 6 bases in between. This CDR3 has 12 amino acids. CDR3 sequence: CASRGTSYEQYF. The DNA of the CDR3 is TGTGCCAGCAGAGGGACCTCCTACGAGCAGTACTTC.

The DNA of the CDR3 is TGTGCCAGCAGTTTAACCTGGCAGAACGAGCAGTACTTC. It is translated as CASSLTWQNEQYF. The rearrangement uses TRBV28 and TRBJ2-7; no firm D call. The CDR3 sequence is 13 residues long. The V gene's germline CDR1 is MDHEN and CDR2 SYDVKM. V was cut by 2 bases and J by 5 bases, with 10 bases left in between.

The chain carries TRBV4-3 and TRBJ1-1; D gene unclear. The V gene lost 0 bases and the J gene lost 10 bases, with 12 bases spanning the gap. This CDR3 is built from 13 residues. The V gene's germline CDR1 is LGHNA and CDR2 YSLEER. The chain's CDR3 is CASSQDLKWAAFF. CDR3 sequence (DNA): TGCGCCAGCAGCCAAGATCTAAAATGGGCAGCTTTCTTT.

The rearrangement joins TRBV6-1 to TRBJ2-3; D is ambiguous. The CDR3 runs 15 residues. Germline-derived CDR1 and CDR2 are MNHNS and SASEGT. V lost 4 bases and J lost 2, with 13 bases in between. DNA of the CDR3: TGTGCCAGCAGTGTCTTGTCCCTCCCCACAGATACGCAGTATTTT. Protein product: CASSVLSLPTDTQYF.

This clone was detected only once. The chain carries TRBV5-6 and TRBJ1-1, with D unresolved. The CDR3 totals 14 residues. Germline V gene sequence: CDR1 SGHDT, CDR2 YYEEEE. V lost 1 base and J lost 0, with 7 bases in between. The DNA of the CDR3 is TGTGCCAGCAGCTTGTACGGCTTGAACACTGAAGCTTTCTTT. It is translated as CASSLYGLNTEAFF.

The V gene is TRBV11-2, the J gene TRBJ1-4; 7 nucleotides agree with TRBD1. The V and J ends lost 3 bases and 2 bases, in that order; junction bases with no gene match: 3. Germline lookup yields CDR1 SGHAT and CDR2 FQNNGV. The CDR3 length is 15 residues. The CDR3 sequence: CASSFGQATNEKLFF. DNA for the CDR3: TGTGCCAGCAGCTTCGGACAGGCGACTAATGAAAAACTGTTTTTT.